This TCR beta chain is drawn from a study of T cell responses to AZD1222 COVID-19 vaccine. The sample holds one count of this clone. The repertoire was sequenced with immunoSEQ multiplex PCR; TCRdb's copy has only in-frame clones and lacks some. The sample holds about 75,000 clones, approximately 88% seen once. Germline loops: CDR1 LNHDA, CDR2 SQIVND (reference sequence). This CDR3 region has 14 residues. With 7 bases removed from V and 0 bases from J, the gap between germline ends came to 10 bases. This sequence originates from an adult who received the MenACWY meningococcal vaccine as a control. The sample in question was peripheral blood, obtained 28 days after the second dose of the MenACWY control vaccine. The gene calls are TRBV19 and TRBJ1-5; D is unclear. CDR3 in DNA: TGTGCCAGTACCGAGAGAGTTAGCAATCAGCCCCAGCATTTT. As protein: CASTERVSNQPQHF.